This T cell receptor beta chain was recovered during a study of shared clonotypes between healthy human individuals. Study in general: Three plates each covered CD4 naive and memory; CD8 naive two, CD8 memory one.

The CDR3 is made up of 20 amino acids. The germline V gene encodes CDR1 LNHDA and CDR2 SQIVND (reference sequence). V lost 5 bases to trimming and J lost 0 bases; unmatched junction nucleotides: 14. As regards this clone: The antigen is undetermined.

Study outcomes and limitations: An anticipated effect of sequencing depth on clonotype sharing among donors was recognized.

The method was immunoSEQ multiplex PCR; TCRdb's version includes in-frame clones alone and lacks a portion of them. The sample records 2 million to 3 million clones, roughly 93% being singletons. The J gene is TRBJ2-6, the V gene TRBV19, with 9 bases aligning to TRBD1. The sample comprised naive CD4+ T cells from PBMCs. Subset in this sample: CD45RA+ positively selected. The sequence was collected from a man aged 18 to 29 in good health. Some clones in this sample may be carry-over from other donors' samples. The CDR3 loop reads CASSWDRVRRPLSGANVLTF. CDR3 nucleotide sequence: TGTGCCAGTAGTTGGGACAGGGTGCGGAGACCCCTCTCTGGGGCCAACGTCCTGACTTTC.